The rows below give T cell receptor beta chains drawn from one sample of a study of human T cells and chemical hapten exposure. Each CDR3 protein is one row after TCRdb ran MiXCR on the RACE reads. The table shows more than 65,000 distinct CDR3 sequences, with about 9.3% occurring only once. Sequenced here: whole blood, sampled in connection with sensitization to the hapten diphenylcyclopropenone (DPC). The receptor source for this set is a woman aged 50 to 60 with alopecia areata. Some clones in this sample may be carry-over from other donors' samples. CDR3s include the opening cysteine and the closing phenylalanine or tryptophan. D genes are given only for firm matches. Size tells how often a clone was seen (once, few, many) or the class of an expanded clone, and some rows leave it out.

V	size	J	D	CDR3
TRBV4-2	many	TRBJ2-2	NA	CASSPSDSSTGELFF
TRBV27	NA	TRBJ1-5	NA	CASSLWAGNQPQHF
TRBV7-2	few	TRBJ1-5	NA	CASSLAGVSNQPQHF
TRBV3-1	few	TRBJ2-1	NA	CASSQRGQVRGEQFF
TRBV2	many	TRBJ1-2	TRBD1	CASSWDRAGGYTF
TRBV11-2	NA	TRBJ1-2	TRBD1	CASSHYTGGYGYTF
TRBV9	NA	TRBJ2-3	NA	CASSIPGADTQYF
TRBV7-3	many	TRBJ2-3	NA	CASSAGTDTQYF
TRBV29-1	NA	TRBJ1-2	NA	CSARGLGYGYTF
TRBV7-9	few	TRBJ2-7	NA	CASSRTVYEQYF
TRBV20-1	few	TRBJ2-7	NA	CSARVRDPAYEQYF
TRBV7-6	many	TRBJ1-1	TRBD1	CASSMTGVNTEAFF
TRBV7-9	many	TRBJ1-2	TRBD1	CASSLTGLGYGYTF
TRBV28	NA	TRBJ1-1	NA	CASRLRTASTEAFF
TRBV20-1	NA	TRBJ2-5	TRBD2	CSAARGTSFGETQYF
TRBV10-1	many	TRBJ2-1	NA	CASSEGLFNEQFF
TRBV18	NA	TRBJ1-1	NA	CASSPLGAHPEAFF
TRBV7-9	NA	TRBJ1-1	NA	CASSLGTYEAFF
TRBV6-2/TRBV6-3	NA	TRBJ2-1	NA	CASSERGPAYNEQFF
TRBV6-2/TRBV6-3	few	TRBJ2-1	TRBD2	CASRLAGRNEQFF
TRBV3-1	many	TRBJ2-5	TRBD2	CASSQGVTSNSETQYF
TRBV20-1	many	TRBJ2-7	TRBD2	CSARAPGRGYEQYF
TRBV11-2	NA	TRBJ2-7	NA	CASSFSPDRTYEQYF
TRBV6-5	few	TRBJ2-1	TRBD2	CASSPRAGVNEQFF
TRBV27	many	TRBJ2-6	NA	CASSLQAGANVLTF
TRBV7-5	many	TRBJ2-7	NA	CISVPEAYPGMAASAYEQYF
TRBV7-9	many	TRBJ1-1	NA	CASSGGTEAFF
TRBV4-3	few	TRBJ2-3	TRBD2	CASSPGGTGFKDTQYF
TRBV2	NA	TRBJ2-1	TRBD1	CASSLGQGGYNEQFF
TRBV3-1	NA	TRBJ2-2	TRBD2	CASSPRSSGSRTGELFF
TRBV12-3/TRBV12-4	many	TRBJ1-5	NA	CASSWRGEPQHF
TRBV20-1	many	TRBJ2-3	NA	CSARKASVDTHF
TRBV5-1	many	TRBJ2-7	NA	CASSLDRVTYEQYF
TRBV4-1	NA	TRBJ1-2	NA	CASSHPGGKAYGYTF
TRBV9	NA	TRBJ1-2	NA	CASSVRASPTNYGYTF
TRBV20-1	NA	TRBJ2-3	NA	CSARVGRDTQYF
TRBV6-6	NA	TRBJ2-4	NA	CASSETGGQAKNIQYF
TRBV18	NA	TRBJ1-5	NA	CTALSLERVNQPQHF
TRBV12-3/TRBV12-4	few	TRBJ2-5	NA	CASNTRAAETQYF
TRBV7-3	few	TRBJ1-6	NA	CASSLGGWNSPLHF
TRBV9	many	TRBJ1-6	TRBD1	CASSEGQGRNSPLHF
TRBV30	few	TRBJ2-1	TRBD2	CAWSVPASGGGQFF
TRBV5-1	many	TRBJ2-3	NA	CASSMAGRGRQDTQYF
TRBV20-1	NA	TRBJ2-7	TRBD1	CSASPGTGLTYEQYF
TRBV20-1	many	TRBJ1-1	TRBD1	CSARKTGAVTEAFF
TRBV5-1	few	TRBJ2-5	TRBD2	CASSLAGGREETQYF
TRBV11-2	NA	TRBJ2-1	TRBD2	CASSQTSGRAPQFF
TRBV7-2	NA	TRBJ2-1	NA	CASSSSRGSSLTGEQFF
TRBV7-6	few	TRBJ2-4	TRBD1	CASSLALQGGPEAKNIQYF